This T cell receptor beta chain was recorded in a study of T cell responses to AZD1222 COVID-19 vaccine. Study outcomes and limitations: Females made up more of the donors, who were largely white British, and clonal diversity may have come out too low. Only a handful of AZD1222 recipients were seropositive at baseline. The study reported that nearly half of spike-specific TCRs target unmutated variant regions.

The V gene's germline CDR1 is MGHRA and CDR2 YSYEKL. V gave up 3 bases and J gave up 3 bases, with 12 bases separating them. The CDR3 spans 15 residues. Profiling relied on immunoSEQ multiplex PCR, and the TCRdb table lists in-frame clones only, not all of them. The repertoire holds 45,000 to 60,000 clones, with 60% to 85% as singletons. About this clone: The antigen remains undetermined.

This specimen consisted of peripheral blood, obtained on day 0 of AZD1222 vaccination. The chain combines TRBV4-1 with TRBJ1-5, with D maybe TRBD1 (6 bases). The source of this sequence is an adult in good health. CDR3 region: CASSQLTGNNQPQHF. The CDR3 coding sequence is TGCGCCAGCAGCCAGTTAACAGGGAACAATCAGCCCCAGCATTTT.